These T cell receptor beta chains were read from a single sample in a study of blood T cell repertoires in COVID-19. Data came from immunoSEQ multiplex PCR; TCRdb stores just in-frame clones and leaves some out. The data contain 200,000 or so clones, 65% to 90% of them seen just once; the ten biggest clones take up 4.4%. The sample was peripheral blood. Receptors were obtained from a middle-aged man with acute or convalescent COVID-19. Both conserved end residues are part of each CDR3. The D gene is left open where the match is weak. Where a row states a size, it is once, few, many or the class of an expanded clone; other rows omit it.

cdr3_nt	cdr3_aa	d_call	v_call	j_call	clone_size
TGTGCCAGCAGCTCCGCGGGGGCTCAGAACACTGAAGCTTTCTTT	CASSSAGAQNTEAFF	.	TRBV7-9	TRBJ1-1	.
TGTGCCAGCAGTTACTCCGGGGGTCAGTCACCCCTCCACTTT	CASSYSGGQSPLHF	.	TRBV6-5	TRBJ1-6	.
TGTGCCTGGACGAGGACAGGCTCGGGAAACACCATATATTTT	CAWTRTGSGNTIYF	TRBD1	TRBV30	TRBJ1-3	.
TGCGCCAGCAGCGAGAGCTCTGGAAACACCATATATTTT	CASSESSGNTIYF	.	TRBV5-1	TRBJ1-3	.
TGTGCCAGCAGTAGCCTACGCGGGGGGAATTACAATGAGCAGTTCTTC	CASSSLRGGNYNEQFF	TRBD2	TRBV27	TRBJ2-1	.
TGTGCCAGCAGCCCCACCAGCTCCTACAATGAGCAGTTCTTC	CASSPTSSYNEQFF	.	TRBV7-3	TRBJ2-1	.
TGTGCCAGCTCACCGGGCGGGGCAGGAAGTGAAAAACTGTTTTTT	CASSPGGAGSEKLFF	.	TRBV18	TRBJ1-4	.
TGTGCCAGCAGCCCCCAATACAATGAGCAGTTCTTC	CASSPQYNEQFF	.	TRBV11-2	TRBJ2-1	.
TGTGCCAGCAGTGAATTGGCTAACGGCCCGAGGAGCTTT	CASSELANGPRSF	.	TRBV25-1	TRBJ1-6	.
TGTGCCAGCAGCTCCAGGGTCGGCTATGGCTACACCTTC	CASSSRVGYGYTF	.	TRBV7-2	TRBJ1-2	.
TGTGCCAGCAGCGTACAGGGTTCTAACTATGGCTACACCTTC	CASSVQGSNYGYTF	.	TRBV9	TRBJ1-2	.
TGTGCCAGCAGTTACCTTCAGGGAAACGGCGGCGAGCAGTACTTC	CASSYLQGNGGEQYF	.	TRBV2	TRBJ2-7	.
TGTGCCAGTAATGGCCGACTAGCGGGGGAGGAGGATACGCAGTATTTT	CASNGRLAGEEDTQYF	TRBD2	TRBV19	TRBJ2-3	.
TGCGCCAGCAGCTTGGGCAACACAGGGGGCTCTGGAAACACCATATATTTT	CASSLGNTGGSGNTIYF	TRBD1	TRBV5-1	TRBJ1-3	once
TGTGCCAGTATTAGGGGGGACAGGGGAAGAACTGAAGCTTTCTTT	CASIRGDRGRTEAFF	TRBD1	TRBV19	TRBJ1-1	.
TGTGCCAGCAGTGTCTGGCGGGGGGGATTCGCGAACACCGGGGAGCTGTTTTTT	CASSVWRGGFANTGELFF	TRBD2	TRBV6-1	TRBJ2-2	.
TGTGCCAGCAGCGTACGACAGGGTCTATCCTACGAGCAGTACTTC	CASSVRQGLSYEQYF	TRBD1	TRBV11-2	TRBJ2-7	.
TGCGCCAGCAGCCGGCGACAGGGGGGCACAGATACGCAGTATTTT	CASSRRQGGTDTQYF	TRBD1	TRBV5-1	TRBJ2-3	.
TGTGCCAGCAGCTTCCCACAGGGCTACGAGCAGTACTTC	CASSFPQGYEQYF	.	TRBV5-4	TRBJ2-7	.
TGCGCCAGCAGCCCGATGGAGCGCCGCTATGGCTACACCTTC	CASSPMERRYGYTF	.	TRBV5-1	TRBJ1-2	.
TGTGCCAGCAGCCCCGGGACTTTGAACACTGAAGCTTTCTTT	CASSPGTLNTEAFF	.	TRBV6-5	TRBJ1-1	.
TGTGCCAGCAGTTACTCATTCCTCACTGAAGCTTTCTTT	CASSYSFLTEAFF	.	TRBV6-5	TRBJ1-1	.
TGTGCCAGCAGCCTGACTAGCGGGGGGTACAATGAGCAGTTCTTC	CASSLTSGGYNEQFF	TRBD2	TRBV9	TRBJ2-1	.
TGTGCCAGCAGCCGGGGTAGCGGGGTGAGCACAGATACGCAGTATTTT	CASSRGSGVSTDTQYF	TRBD2	TRBV7-2	TRBJ2-3	.
TGTGCCAGCAGTTACGGGACAGGGGGCAGTGAAAAACTGTTTTTT	CASSYGTGGSEKLFF	TRBD1	TRBV6-2/TRBV6-3	TRBJ1-4	.
TGTGCCAGCAGCAAGGGGAACCAAGAGACCCAGTACTTC	CASSKGNQETQYF	.	TRBV7-7	TRBJ2-5	.
TGCGCCAGCAGCTGGGGCGTTCGCACAGATACGCAGTATTTT	CASSWGVRTDTQYF	.	TRBV5-1	TRBJ2-3	.
TGTGCCAGCAGCTTAGCGACCGGGACTAGCTATGGCTACACCTTC	CASSLATGTSYGYTF	.	TRBV7-8	TRBJ1-2	.
TGTGCCAGCTTTAGGGGGCCGGCTTTTGGGACTGAAGCTTTCTTT	CASFRGPAFGTEAFF	TRBD1	TRBV2	TRBJ1-1	once
TGTGCCAGCTCACCAAGGGCGGGGCAGCCCCAGCATTTT	CASSPRAGQPQHF	.	TRBV18	TRBJ1-5	once
TGTGCCAGCTCGCCTGGACAGGCCAATTCCAATCAGCCCCAGCATTTT	CASSPGQANSNQPQHF	TRBD1	TRBV18	TRBJ1-5	.
TGTGCCTCACTAGCGAGGTGGGATGAGCAGTTCTTC	CASLARWDEQFF	TRBD2	TRBV2	TRBJ2-1	.
TGTGCCAGCGCCACAGGGGGGACCGGTGAAAAACTGTTTTTT	CASATGGTGEKLFF	TRBD1	TRBV27	TRBJ1-4	.
TGTGCCAGCAGCGAAAGACAGCTGAGCAATCAGCCCCAGCATTTT	CASSERQLSNQPQHF	.	TRBV7-8	TRBJ1-5	.
TGTGCCAGCAGCTTAGATCAAGGGGGTAGTGCGAACACCGGGGAGCTGTTTTTT	CASSLDQGGSANTGELFF	.	TRBV11-3	TRBJ2-2	few
TGTGCCAGCTCTTCTACGGCAGGGGCCTTGGACACTGAAGCTTTCTTT	CASSSTAGALDTEAFF	.	TRBV18	TRBJ1-1	.
TGTGCCAGCAGGGATCGACAGGGAGGACTCTCTGGAAACACCATATATTTT	CASRDRQGGLSGNTIYF	TRBD1	TRBV6-7	TRBJ1-3	.
TGCGCCAGCAGCCCTGGGACAGTCGGAAACACCATATATTTT	CASSPGTVGNTIYF	TRBD1	TRBV5-1	TRBJ1-3	.
TGTGCCAGCACCTCTAGCCCGAGAGAAGCTTTCTTT	CASTSSPREAFF	.	TRBV28	TRBJ1-1	.
TGTGCCAGCTCACCAGGACAGCGAAATGAAAAACTGTTTTTT	CASSPGQRNEKLFF	.	TRBV18	TRBJ1-4	.
TGTGCCAGCAGTCCCGGTTCTCTGGACACTGAAGCTTTCTTT	CASSPGSLDTEAFF	.	TRBV28	TRBJ1-1	.
TGTGCCAGCAGCTGGCCCCGCAGGGGGCACGGCTACACCTTC	CASSWPRRGHGYTF	TRBD1	TRBV5-8	TRBJ1-2	.
TGTGCCAGCAGTCCGACCGCCGCGCGGGGGGGCTCTCTCGGGGAGCTGTTTTTT	CASSPTAARGGSLGELFF	TRBD2	TRBV6-6	TRBJ2-2	.
TGTGCCAGTAGTAACCGACGGGACAGAACTGAAGCTTTCTTT	CASSNRRDRTEAFF	TRBD1	TRBV19	TRBJ1-1	.
TGTGCCAGCAGTTCAATGGCCAGGGTAGGGGAGCAGTTCTTC	CASSSMARVGEQFF	.	TRBV6-5	TRBJ2-1	.